Presented here are 30 T cell receptor beta chains from one specimen sequenced in a study of CD8 T cells in ankylosing spondylitis. Each CDR3 protein is one row after TCRdb ran MiXCR on the 5' RACE reads. Of about 240,000 distinct CDR3 sequences in the sample, around 7.8% were seen once. The sequenced material came from blood, either unsorted or a sorted T cell fraction (not recorded which). Receptors originate from a male donor with ankylosing spondylitis or in good health (not recorded which).

This clonotype was seen repeatedly, ten times or more. The chain carries TRBV20-1 and TRBJ2-3, with 11 nucleotides matching TRBD2. Trimming at V came to 4 bases and at J to 4 bases, leaving 7 bases not matched to a gene. The CDR3 consists of 15 residues. Germline CDR1 DFQATT, CDR2 SNEGSKA (reference sequence). As DNA, the CDR3 is TGCAGTGCTACAGTTAGCGGGAGGGCCCCAGATACGCAGTATTTT. Protein product: CSATVSGRAPDTQYF.

This clonotype was seen repeatedly, ten times or more. This rearrangement joins TRBV15 to TRBJ2-7; D possibly uses TRBD1 or TRBD2 (5 bases each). The CDR3 has 16 residues. Germline values: CDR1 LNHNV, CDR2 YYDKDF (reference sequence). Between the trimmed V and J ends, which lost 5 bases and 4 bases, there was a span of 21 bases. Here the CDR3 reads CATSPLTTDYPYEQYF. For the CDR3, the DNA is TGTGCCACCAGCCCCCTTACGACAGACTACCCATACGAGCAGTACTTC.

Ten or more counts support this clonotype. The chain carries TRBV20-1 and TRBJ2-1; 15 bases are a match to TRBD2. CDR1 is DFQATT, CDR2 SNEGSKA, per germline (reference sequence). This CDR3 is 16 amino acids long. As DNA, the CDR3 is TGCAGCGCCGGGACTAGCGGGGGGATACGATACAATGAGCAGTTCTTC. Encoded protein: CSAGTSGGIRYNEQFF.

This clonotype appeared many times. The chain is built from TRBV2 and TRBJ1-4; TRBD1 matches at 9 bases. CDR1 is SNHLY, CDR2 FYNNEI, per germline. V lost 8 bases, J lost 8 bases, and 3 bases stayed unmatched. The CDR3 has 12 amino acids. Here the CDR3 reads CASGGQGEKLFF. Written as DNA, the CDR3 is TGTGCCAGCGGCGGACAGGGGGAAAAACTGTTTTTT.

This clonotype was seen many times. V is TRBV11-1 and J is TRBJ2-2; D gene uncertain. CDR1 is SGHAT, CDR2 FQDESV, per germline (reference sequence). Trimming took 5 bases from V and 0 from J, leaving 13 bases between them. This CDR3 region has 16 residues. This chain's CDR3 is CASSLPRTANTGELFF. CDR3 nucleotides: TGTGCCAGCAGCCTCCCTCGGACGGCGAACACCGGGGAGCTGTTTTTT.

This clonotype showed up many times. The CDR3 spells CASSLTKTGELFF. The CDR3 region has the DNA TGTGCCAGCAGCTTAACCAAGACCGGGGAGCTGTTTTTT. V and J are TRBV7-3 and TRBJ2-2; D ambiguous. The germline CDR1 and CDR2 sequences are SGHTA and FQGTGA. This CDR3 contains 13 residues. V shed 0 bases and J shed 5 bases, with 4 bases lying between them. Combining the CDR3 with reference TRBV7-3 and TRBJ2-2 gives the whole variable domain GAGVSQTPSNKVTEKGKYVELRCDPISGHTALYWYRQSLGQGPEFLIYFQGTGAADDSGLPNDRFFAVRPEGSVSTLKIQRTERGDSAVYLCASSLTKTGELFFGEGSRLTVL.

The chain employs TRBV5-1 and TRBJ1-3; tentatively, D is TRBD1 (5 bases). Trimming stripped 0 bases from V and 1 base from J, with 8 bases between. This CDR3 has 15 amino acids. Germline CDR1 SGHRS, CDR2 YFSETQ. CDR3 protein: CASSLGGISGNTIYF. The DNA of the CDR3 is TGCGCCAGCAGCTTGGGGGGGATATCTGGAAACACCATATATTTT.

The V and J genes are TRBV20-1 and TRBJ2-1; 10 nucleotides align to TRBD2. CDR1 is DFQATT, CDR2 SNEGSKA, per germline (reference sequence). There are 16 residues in the CDR3. Trimming took 4 bases from V and 1 from J; bases not matched to a gene: 7. DNA for the CDR3: TGCAGTGCTACCGAGACTAGCGGGTCATCCTACAATGAGCAGTTCTTC. It encodes CSATETSGSSYNEQFF.

This chain links TRBV27 with TRBJ1-5; TRBD1 might be the D (5 bases). Per germline, CDR1 MNHEY and CDR2 SMNVEV (reference sequence). Deletions cut 2 bases from V and 2 bases from J, with 10 bases between. The CDR3 is 15 residues long. Written as DNA, the CDR3 is TGTGCCAGCAGTTTAGAGGGCAGGGGCAATCAGCCCCAGCATTTT. It codes for CASSLEGRGNQPQHF.

There are many counts of this clonotype. The genes are TRBV7-2 and TRBJ2-3, with no clear D. Trimming cost V 2 bases and J 0 bases, with 6 bases left between them. The length of the CDR3 is 14 residues. The germline V gene encodes CDR1 SGHTA and CDR2 FQGNSA. The CDR3 reads CASSLIASTDTQYF. The DNA for the CDR3 is TGTGCCAGCAGCTTAATCGCTAGCACAGATACGCAGTATTTT.

At least ten counts were recorded for this clonotype. V usage is TRBV4-3 and J usage is TRBJ2-3; 8 nucleotides line up with TRBD2. Germline V gene lookup returns CDR1 LGHNA and CDR2 YSLEER. The J segment lost 0 bases and the V segment lost 3 bases, leaving 5 bases of the junction unmatched. The length of the CDR3 is 16 residues. CDR3 loop: CASSQGLVGSTDTQYF. CDR3 nucleotides: TGCGCCAGCAGCCAGGGACTAGTTGGGAGCACAGATACGCAGTATTTT.

This clonotype was observed once. V gene TRBV12-3 or TRBV12-4 combines with J gene TRBJ1-3; possible D gene TRBD1, 6 bases. The CDR3 loop spans 16 amino acids. V lost 5 bases, J lost 0 bases, and 14 bases lay in between. DNA for the CDR3: TGTGCCAGCAGTCCCGGGACAACGTTCTCTGGAAACACCATATATTTT. Translating gives CASSPGTTFSGNTIYF.

The V call is TRBV15, the J call TRBJ1-2; D perhaps matches TRBD1 (6 bases). The V and J ends lost 0 bases and 7 bases respectively, with 18 bases between them. CDR3 size: 16 residues. Germline V gives CDR1 LNHNV, CDR2 YYDKDF (reference sequence). Written as DNA, the CDR3 is TGTGCCACCAGCAGAGATCATGGAGGGGGAACGGGTGGCTACACCTTC. It translates to CATSRDHGGGTGGYTF.

This clonotype occurred many times. The V and J genes are TRBV5-1 and TRBJ2-1; TRBD1 is a possible D gene (5 bases). This CDR3 contains 15 residues. V lost 0 bases, J lost 6 bases, and 13 bases lay in between. Germline V gene lookup returns CDR1 SGHRS and CDR2 YFSETQ. CDR3 loop: CASSLGQGRFNEQFF. In nucleotides, the CDR3 is TGCGCCAGCAGCTTGGGGCAGGGAAGGTTCAATGAGCAGTTCTTC.

The chain recombines TRBV24-1 with TRBJ2-3; the match to TRBD1 covers 8 bases. The CDR3 has 14 residues. V shed 3 bases and J 2 bases; nucleotides not matched to a gene: 0. The germline gives CDR1 KGHDR, CDR2 SFDVKD. The CDR3 reads CATSDQGATDTQYF. In DNA, the CDR3 is TGTGCCACCAGTGATCAGGGGGCCACAGATACGCAGTATTTT.

This clonotype appeared many times. This chain connects TRBV5-1 to TRBJ1-4, with unresolved D. CDR3 length: 14 amino acids. Germline loops: CDR1 SGHRS, CDR2 YFSETQ. Trimming removed 4 bases from V and 5 bases from J, with 12 bases in between. CDR3 nucleotide sequence: TGCGCCAGCAGCGCTGGACGGAAGAATGAAAAACTGTTTTTT. Its protein product is CASSAGRKNEKLFF.

Only a few counts were recorded for this clonotype. The CDR3 here is CASSPIGTGVAKNIQYF. DNA for the CDR3: TGTGCCAGCTCACCGATTGGGACAGGGGTTGCCAAAAACATTCAGTACTTC. The chain couples TRBV18 to TRBJ2-4, with 10 bases fitting TRBD1. V was clipped by 3 bases and J by 1 base; unmatched bases: 6. In germline, CDR1 is KGHSH, CDR2 LQKENI. The CDR3 runs 17 residues.

This clonotype was recorded many times. This chain uses TRBV7-9 with TRBJ1-1, with D possibly TRBD1 on 6 matching bases. There are 16 residues in the CDR3. The germline CDR1 and CDR2 sequences are SEHNR and FQNEAQ (reference sequence). V was cut by 5 bases and J by 0 bases, with 16 bases left in between. CDR3 residues: CASSPSGGAMNTEAFF. The DNA for the CDR3 is TGTGCCAGCAGCCCCTCGGGGGGGGCCATGAACACTGAAGCTTTCTTT.

This clonotype was counted a single time. A much larger clone lies one base from this, so it may be a read error. The V and J genes are TRBV20-1 and TRBJ2-7; D assignment may be TRBD1 or TRBD2 (6 bases each). V lost 3 bases and J 4 bases, leaving 16 bases between the germline ends. The CDR3 loop spans 14 amino acids. Germline V gives CDR1 DFQATT, CDR2 SNEGSKA (reference sequence). The CDR3 sequence is CSASPVGGPYEQYF. The CDR3 region has the DNA TGCAGTGCTAGTCCAGTGGGGGGCCCTTACGAGCAGTACTTC.

This clonotype was seen repeatedly, ten times or more. The J gene is TRBJ2-3, the V gene TRBV9; no reliable D call. Deletions cut 3 bases from V and 6 bases from J, with 11 bases between. CDR1 is SGDLS, CDR2 YYNGEE, per germline. This CDR3 comprises 13 residues. CDR3 sequence: CASSADFGDTQYF. The CDR3 DNA reads TGTGCCAGCAGCGCCGATTTCGGGGATACGCAGTATTTT.

V gene TRBV10-1 combines with J gene TRBJ2-1, with D possibly matching TRBD1 (5 bases). The CDR3 has 13 amino acids. The V and J ends lost 4 bases and 7 bases respectively, with 11 bases between them. The germline V gene encodes CDR1 WNHNN and CDR2 SYGVQD (reference sequence). The CDR3 region has the DNA TGCGCCAGCAGTGGACAGATGAATAATGAGCAGTTCTTC. This sequence encodes CASSGQMNNEQFF.

J is TRBJ2-4 and V is TRBV20-1; the D call may be TRBD1 or TRBD2 (5 bases each). The CDR3 has 15 amino acids. Germline CDR1 is DFQATT and CDR2 is SNEGSKA (reference sequence). V was trimmed by 0 bases and J by 8 bases, leaving 17 bases between them. CDR3 bases: TGCAGTGCTAGAGAAGGCCGGGACCGAGATGACATTCAGTACTTC. Its protein is CSAREGRDRDDIQYF.

This clonotype was counted many times. The rearrangement links TRBV7-9 to TRBJ2-7, with 12 bases lining up with TRBD2. CDR1 is SEHNR, CDR2 FQNEAQ, per germline (reference sequence). The CDR3 is 16 amino acids. With V trimmed by 5 bases and J by 0 bases, 5 bases remained unmatched. The CDR3 here is CASSRTTSGGSYEQYF. As DNA, the CDR3 is TGTGCCAGCAGCCGCACGACTAGCGGGGGCTCCTACGAGCAGTACTTC.

This clonotype has only a few counts. The chain employs TRBV6-1 and TRBJ2-4; no clear D. CDR3 size: 14 residues. Trimming stripped 8 bases from V and 0 bases from J, with 11 bases between. Germline CDR1 and CDR2: MNHNS and SASEGT. The CDR3 region is CASALDLAKNIQYF. The CDR3 bases are TGTGCCAGCGCTTTAGATCTAGCCAAAAACATTCAGTACTTC.

Many counts were recorded for this clonotype. The genes are TRBV20-1 and TRBJ2-2, with D tentatively TRBD1 (5 bases). The CDR3 totals 12 residues. V was pared by 3 bases and J by 5 bases, with 7 bases between. Germline values: CDR1 DFQATT, CDR2 SNEGSKA (reference sequence). This chain's CDR3 is CSARKGTGELFF. CDR3 coding DNA: TGCAGTGCTAGGAAGGGGACCGGGGAGCTGTTTTTT.

This clonotype was observed at least ten times. The J gene is TRBJ1-3, the V gene TRBV20-1; unclear D gene. The CDR3 runs to 13 residues. The V gene's germline CDR1 is DFQATT and CDR2 SNEGSKA (reference sequence). V shed 6 bases and J shed 9 bases, with 18 bases lying between them. The CDR3 nucleotides read TGCAGTGCAAACGAGGGCGGACGCGGCACCATATATTTT. Translating it yields CSANEGGRGTIYF.

The chain is built from TRBV5-1 and TRBJ1-2; 9 nucleotides align to TRBD1. From germline, CDR1 is SGHRS and CDR2 YFSETQ. The junction had 5 bases not matched to a gene; V was cut back by 0 bases and J by 8 bases. CDR3 length equals 14 residues. CDR3 in amino acids: CASSLDRGRDGYTF. CDR3 nucleotide sequence: TGCGCCAGCAGCTTGGACAGGGGGCGAGACGGCTACACCTTC.

This clonotype was seen a few times. The rearrangement uses TRBV15 and TRBJ1-4; D is undetermined. The V end lost 5 bases, the J end lost 0 bases, and 13 bases lay between the germline ends. Germline V gene lookup returns CDR1 LNHNV and CDR2 YYDKDF (reference sequence). The length of the CDR3 is 16 residues. As DNA, the CDR3 is TGTGCCACCAGCTCCGCGCGACTTGCAACTAATGAAAAACTGTTTTTT. It translates to CATSSARLATNEKLFF.

This clonotype was observed at least ten times. The rearrangement links TRBV12-3 or TRBV12-4 to TRBJ2-4, with D tentatively TRBD1 or TRBD2 (5 bases each). V was clipped by 8 bases and J by 0 bases, with 14 bases between them. The CDR3 length is 15 residues. The CDR3: CASAYLGGAKNIQYF. CDR3 nucleotides: TGTGCCAGCGCCTACCTTGGGGGAGCCAAAAACATTCAGTACTTC.

This clonotype was seen repeatedly, ten times or more. An end of the junction does not agree with germline; a read error may underlie this. The rearrangement joins TRBV12-3 or TRBV12-4 to TRBJ1-1; 8 bases fit TRBD1. This CDR3 region has 12 residues. CDR3: CASRRTGPEAFF. The CDR3 region has the DNA TGTGCCAGCAGAAGGACAGGGCCTGAAGCCTTCTTT.